The 5 T cell receptor beta chains below come from one sample, sequenced in a study of blood T cell repertoires in COVID-19. Sequencing was performed with immunoSEQ multiplex PCR; in TCRdb, only in-frame clones are kept and a portion is missing. The sample carries over 200,000 clones, about 70% recorded once. Sequencing used peripheral blood. These receptors all come from a woman of 80 years or more with acute or convalescent COVID-19.

The chain has TRBV6-5 and TRBJ1-1, with 9 bases aligning to TRBD1. V trimming: 6 bases; J trimming: 6 bases; junction bases outside the gene matches: 14. This CDR3 contains 16 residues. Germline CDR1 MNHEY, CDR2 SVGAGI. This CDR3 is CASRYRDRAVIAEAFF. DNA for the CDR3: TGTGCCAGCAGATACCGGGACAGGGCGGTCATTGCTGAAGCTTTCTTT.

The CDR3 loop is CASSFFYPGGDYGYTF. In DNA form, the CDR3 reads TGTGCCAGCAGCTTTTTCTACCCCGGGGGAGACTATGGCTACACCTTC. The J gene is TRBJ1-2, the V gene TRBV5-6; a possible D gene is TRBD1 (5 bases). Trimming left V 2 bases short and J 3 bases short, with 17 bases between. CDR1 is SGHDT and CDR2 is YYEEEE in the germline V gene. This CDR3 has 16 amino acids.

This chain links TRBV13 with TRBJ2-7; TRBD1 might be the D (6 bases). There are 14 residues in the CDR3. In germline, CDR1 is PRHDT, CDR2 FYEKMQ (reference sequence). Trimming removed 4 bases from V and 5 bases from J, with 15 bases in between. The CDR3 DNA reads as TGTGCCAGCAGCTCGAGGAACAGGGCGGACGAGCAGTACTTC. The encoded protein is CASSSRNRADEQYF.

The rearrangement joins TRBV6-5 to TRBJ1-1; D uncertain. V lost 0 bases to trimming and J lost 1 base, with 9 bases between them. CDR3 length: 15 residues. Germline V gives CDR1 MNHEY, CDR2 SVGAGI. DNA of the CDR3: TGTGCCAGCAGTTACTCGTCGTCGAGGAACACTGAAGCTTTCTTT. This codes for CASSYSSSRNTEAFF.

The V call is TRBV5-6, the J call TRBJ2-7; the match to TRBD2 covers 7 bases. This CDR3 is 14 amino acids long. Looked up from germline, CDR1 is SGHDT and CDR2 is YYEEEE. V lost 1 base, J lost 2 bases, and 3 bases stayed unmatched. The CDR3 DNA follows: TGTGCCAGCAGCTTGTATGGGGGGGCCTACGAGCAGTACTTC. This encodes CASSLYGGAYEQYF.